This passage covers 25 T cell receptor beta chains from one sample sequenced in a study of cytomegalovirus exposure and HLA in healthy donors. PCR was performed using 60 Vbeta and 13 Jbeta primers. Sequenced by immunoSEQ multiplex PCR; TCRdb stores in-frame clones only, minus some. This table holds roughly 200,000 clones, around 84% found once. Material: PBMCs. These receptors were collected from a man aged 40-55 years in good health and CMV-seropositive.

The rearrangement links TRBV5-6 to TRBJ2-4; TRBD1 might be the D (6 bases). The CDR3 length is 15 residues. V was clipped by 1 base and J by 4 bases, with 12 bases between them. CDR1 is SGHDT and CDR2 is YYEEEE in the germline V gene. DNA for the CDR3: TGTGCCAGCAGCTTGTCGTACAGGGCAAAAAACATTCAGTACTTC. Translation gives CASSLSYRAKNIQYF.

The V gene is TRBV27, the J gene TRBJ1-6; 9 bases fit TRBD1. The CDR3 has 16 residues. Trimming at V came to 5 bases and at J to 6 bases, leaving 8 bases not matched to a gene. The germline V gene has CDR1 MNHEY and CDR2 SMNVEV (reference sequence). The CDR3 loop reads CASSNRAGQGNSPLHF. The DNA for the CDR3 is TGTGCCAGCAGTAACCGGGCGGGACAGGGTAATTCACCCCTCCACTTT.

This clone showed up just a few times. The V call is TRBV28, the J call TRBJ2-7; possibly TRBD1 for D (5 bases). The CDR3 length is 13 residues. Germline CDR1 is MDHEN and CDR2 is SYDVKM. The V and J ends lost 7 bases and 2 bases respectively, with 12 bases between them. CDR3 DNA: TGTGCCAGCATCAACTGGGGCACCTACGAGCAGTACTTC. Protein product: CASINWGTYEQYF.

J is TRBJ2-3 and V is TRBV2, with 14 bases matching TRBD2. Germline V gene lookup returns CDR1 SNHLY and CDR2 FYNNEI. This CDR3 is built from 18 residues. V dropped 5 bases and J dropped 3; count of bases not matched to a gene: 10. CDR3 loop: CASSPYLTSGGGTDTQYF. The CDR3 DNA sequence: TGTGCCAGCAGTCCCTACCTGACTAGCGGGGGGGGAACAGATACGCAGTATTTT. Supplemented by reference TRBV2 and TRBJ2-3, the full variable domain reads EPEVTQTPSHQVTQMGQEVILRCVPISNHLYFYWYRQILGQKVEFLVSFYNNEISEKSEIFDDQFSVERPDGSNFTLKIRSTKLEDSAMYFCASSPYLTSGGGTDTQYFGPGTRLTVL.

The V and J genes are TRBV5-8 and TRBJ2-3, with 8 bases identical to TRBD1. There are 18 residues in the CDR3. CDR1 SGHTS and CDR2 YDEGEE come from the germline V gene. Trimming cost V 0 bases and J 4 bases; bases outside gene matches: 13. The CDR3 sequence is CASSLVSAGGTRADTQYF. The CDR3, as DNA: TGTGCCAGCAGCTTGGTTAGTGCAGGGGGCACGAGGGCAGATACGCAGTATTTT.

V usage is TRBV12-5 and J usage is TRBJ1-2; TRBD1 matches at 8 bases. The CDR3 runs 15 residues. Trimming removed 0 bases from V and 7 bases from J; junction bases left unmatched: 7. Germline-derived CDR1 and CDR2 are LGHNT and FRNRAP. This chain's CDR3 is CASGLVPDRDSGYTF. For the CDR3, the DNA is TGTGCTAGTGGTTTGGTCCCGGACAGGGACTCTGGCTACACCTTC. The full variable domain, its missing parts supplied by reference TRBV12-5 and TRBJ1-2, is DARVTQTPRHKVTEMGQEVTMRCQPILGHNTVFWYRQTMMQGLELLAYFRNRAPLDDSGMPKDRFSAEMPDATLATLKIQPSEPRDSAVYFCASGLVPDRDSGYTFGSGTRLTVV.

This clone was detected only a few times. CDR3 coding DNA: TGTGCCAGCAGTTTATTGGGTGACATTGGAAACACCATATATTTT. This translates into CASSLLGDIGNTIYF. The chain combines TRBV28 with TRBJ1-3; D unclear. Germline CDR1 and CDR2: MDHEN and SYDVKM. Trimming removed 1 base at V and 3 bases at J, with 10 bases between. CDR3 length: 15 residues.

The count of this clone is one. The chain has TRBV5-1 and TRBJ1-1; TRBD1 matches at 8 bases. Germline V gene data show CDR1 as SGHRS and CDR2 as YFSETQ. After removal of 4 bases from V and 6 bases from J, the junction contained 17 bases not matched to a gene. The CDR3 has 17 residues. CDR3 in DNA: TGCGCCAGCAGCACTAACAGACCCGGGACAGGTGGTTCTGAAGCTTTCTTT. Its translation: CASSTNRPGTGGSEAFF.

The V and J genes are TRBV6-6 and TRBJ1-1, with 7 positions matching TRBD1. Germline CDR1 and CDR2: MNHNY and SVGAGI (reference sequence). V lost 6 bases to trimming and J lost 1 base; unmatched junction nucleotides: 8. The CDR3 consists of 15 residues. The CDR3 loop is CASSNLGTENTEAFF. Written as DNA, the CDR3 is TGTGCCAGCAGCAATCTAGGGACAGAGAACACTGAAGCTTTCTTT.

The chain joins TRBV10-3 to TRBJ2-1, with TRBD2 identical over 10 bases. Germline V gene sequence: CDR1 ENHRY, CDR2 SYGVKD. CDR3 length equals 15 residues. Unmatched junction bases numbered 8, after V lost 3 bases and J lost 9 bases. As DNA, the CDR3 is TGTGCCATCAGTGAAATTGGGACTAGCGCTAGTGAGCAGTTCTTC. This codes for CAISEIGTSASEQFF.

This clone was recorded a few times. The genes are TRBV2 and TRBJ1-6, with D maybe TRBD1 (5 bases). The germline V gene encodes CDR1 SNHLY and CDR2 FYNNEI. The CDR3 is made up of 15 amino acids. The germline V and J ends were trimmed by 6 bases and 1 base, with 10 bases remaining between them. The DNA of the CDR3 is TGTGCCAGCAGACCTCAGGGTTCCTATAATTCACCCCTCCACTTT. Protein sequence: CASRPQGSYNSPLHF.

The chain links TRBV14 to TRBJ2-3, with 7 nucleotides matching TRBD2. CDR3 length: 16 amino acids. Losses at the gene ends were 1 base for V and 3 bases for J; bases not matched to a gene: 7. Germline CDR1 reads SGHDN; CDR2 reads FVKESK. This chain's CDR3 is CASSQVAGVQTDTQYF. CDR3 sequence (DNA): TGTGCCAGCAGCCAAGTCGCGGGGGTCCAAACAGATACGCAGTATTTT.

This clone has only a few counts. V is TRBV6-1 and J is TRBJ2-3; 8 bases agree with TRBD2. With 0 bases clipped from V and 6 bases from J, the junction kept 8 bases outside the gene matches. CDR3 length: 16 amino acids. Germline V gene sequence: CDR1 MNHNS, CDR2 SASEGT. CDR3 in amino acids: CASSEARGGPPDTQYF. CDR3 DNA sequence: TGTGCCAGCAGTGAAGCTCGGGGGGGGCCCCCCGATACGCAGTATTTT.

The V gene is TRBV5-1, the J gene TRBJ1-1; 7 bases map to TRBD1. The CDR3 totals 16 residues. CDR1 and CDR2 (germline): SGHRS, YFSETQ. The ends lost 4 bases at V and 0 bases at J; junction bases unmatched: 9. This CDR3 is CASSPWLGQMNTEAFF. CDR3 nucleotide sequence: TGCGCCAGCAGCCCGTGGCTGGGACAGATGAACACTGAAGCTTTCTTT.

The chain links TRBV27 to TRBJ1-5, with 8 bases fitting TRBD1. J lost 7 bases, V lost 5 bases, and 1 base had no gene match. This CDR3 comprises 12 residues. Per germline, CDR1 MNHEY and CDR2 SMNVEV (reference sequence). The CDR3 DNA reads TGTGCCAGCAGTCGGACAGGGCAGCCCCAGCATTTT. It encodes CASSRTGQPQHF.

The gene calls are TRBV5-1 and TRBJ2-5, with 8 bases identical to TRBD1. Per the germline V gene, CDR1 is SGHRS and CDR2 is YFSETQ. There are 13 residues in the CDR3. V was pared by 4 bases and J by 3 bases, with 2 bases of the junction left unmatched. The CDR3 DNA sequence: TGCGCCAGCAGCGTGACAGGGGAAGAGACCCAGTACTTC. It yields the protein CASSVTGEETQYF.

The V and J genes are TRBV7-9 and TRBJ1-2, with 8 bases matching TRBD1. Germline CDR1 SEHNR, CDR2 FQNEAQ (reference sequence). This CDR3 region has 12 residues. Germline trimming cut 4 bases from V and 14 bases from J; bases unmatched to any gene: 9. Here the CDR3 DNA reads TGTGCCAGCAGCTACACCGACAGGGGTGAAACCTTC. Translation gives CASSYTDRGETF. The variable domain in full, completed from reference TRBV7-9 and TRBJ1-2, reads DTGVSQNPRHKITKRGQNVTFRCDPISEHNRLYWYRQTLGQGPEFLTYFQNEAQLEKSRLLSDRFSAERPKGSFSTLEIQRTEQGDSAMYLCASSYTDRGETFGSGTRLTVV.

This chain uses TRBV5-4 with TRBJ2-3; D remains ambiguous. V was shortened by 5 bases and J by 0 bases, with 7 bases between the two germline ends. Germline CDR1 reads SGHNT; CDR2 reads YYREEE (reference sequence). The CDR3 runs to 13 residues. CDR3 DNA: TGTGCCAGCAGGACGACTAGCACAGATACGCAGTATTTT. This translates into CASRTTSTDTQYF.

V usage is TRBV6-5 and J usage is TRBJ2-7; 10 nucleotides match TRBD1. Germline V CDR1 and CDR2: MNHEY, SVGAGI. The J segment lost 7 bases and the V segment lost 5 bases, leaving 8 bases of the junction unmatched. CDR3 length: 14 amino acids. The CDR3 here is CASSRRDRGLEQYF. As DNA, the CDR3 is TGTGCCAGCAGTCGACGGGACAGGGGACTAGAGCAGTACTTC.

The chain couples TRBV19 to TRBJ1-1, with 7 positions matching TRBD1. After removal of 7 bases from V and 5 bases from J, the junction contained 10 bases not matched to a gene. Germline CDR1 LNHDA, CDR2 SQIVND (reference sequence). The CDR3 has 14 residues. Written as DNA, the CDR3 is TGTGCCAGTAAACCCGACAGGGTTCGGACTGAAGCTTTCTTT. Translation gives CASKPDRVRTEAFF.

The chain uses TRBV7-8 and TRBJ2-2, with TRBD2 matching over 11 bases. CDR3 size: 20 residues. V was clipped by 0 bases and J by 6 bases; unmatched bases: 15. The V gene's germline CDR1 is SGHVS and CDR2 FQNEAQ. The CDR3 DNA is TGTGCCAGCAGCTTAGCTCGCCTCCCGACTAGCGGGAAACCTTCCGGGGAGCTGTTTTTT. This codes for CASSLARLPTSGKPSGELFF.

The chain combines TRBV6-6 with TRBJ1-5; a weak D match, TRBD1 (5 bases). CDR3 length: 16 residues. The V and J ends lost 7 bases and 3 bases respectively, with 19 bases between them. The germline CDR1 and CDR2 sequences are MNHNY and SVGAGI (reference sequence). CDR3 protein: CASIPPRGRANQPQHF. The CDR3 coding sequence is TGTGCCAGCATTCCCCCAAGGGGTCGTGCCAATCAGCCCCAGCATTTT.

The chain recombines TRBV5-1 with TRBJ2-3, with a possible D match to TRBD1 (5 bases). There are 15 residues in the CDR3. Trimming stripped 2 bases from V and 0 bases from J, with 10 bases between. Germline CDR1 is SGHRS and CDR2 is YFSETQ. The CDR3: CASSFRDPSTDTQYF. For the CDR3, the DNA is TGCGCCAGCAGCTTCAGGGATCCTAGCACAGATACGCAGTATTTT.

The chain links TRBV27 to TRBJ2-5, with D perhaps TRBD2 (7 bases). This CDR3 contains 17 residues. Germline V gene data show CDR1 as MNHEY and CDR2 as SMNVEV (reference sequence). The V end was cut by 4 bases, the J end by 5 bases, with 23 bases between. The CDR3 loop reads CASSSTPGGVSVETQYF. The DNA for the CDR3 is TGTGCCAGCAGTTCTACCCCGGGGGGCGTTAGTGTCGAGACCCAGTACTTC.

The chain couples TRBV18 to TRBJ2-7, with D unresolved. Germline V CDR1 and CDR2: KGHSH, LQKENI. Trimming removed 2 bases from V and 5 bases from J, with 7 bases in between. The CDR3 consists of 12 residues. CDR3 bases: TGTGCCAGCTCACCAATTCTCCACGAGCAGTACTTC. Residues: CASSPILHEQYF.